The 15 T cell receptor beta chains below were found in one sample sequenced in a study of CXCR3-negative and CXCR3-positive naive CD8 T cells. Libraries of TRB cDNA were made by 5' RACE and carried UMIs. TCRdb reanalyzed the 5' RACE reads, giving one entry per CDR3 protein sequence and no DNA. Here the sample table reports around 48,000 distinct CDR3 sequences. Sequencing input: memory CD8+ T cells from blood. The receptors originated from a human donor in good health. Some clones in this sample may be carry-over from other donors' samples.

The chain has TRBV7-2 and TRBJ2-1; as DNA is missing, the TRBD1 call by TCRdb cannot be tested. This CDR3 contains 15 residues. Per the germline V gene, CDR1 is SGHTA and CDR2 is FQGNSA. The CDR3 loop reads CASSPNSGFGNEQFF.

The rearrangement joins TRBV20-1 to TRBJ2-7; TCRdb proposes TRBD1, but this gene call is untestable without DNA. The CDR3 totals 15 residues. Germline CDR1 DFQATT, CDR2 SNEGSKA (reference sequence). The CDR3 loop is CSARGGTEGVYEQYF.

The V gene is TRBV12-5, the J gene TRBJ1-2. Germline CDR1 and CDR2: LGHNT and FRNRAP. The CDR3 is 12 residues long. The CDR3 spells CASGFFGYGYTF.

The rearrangement uses TRBV7-8 and TRBJ2-7; TCRdb's D call of TRBD2 is untestable without DNA. This CDR3 has 16 amino acids. The germline V gene has CDR1 SGHVS and CDR2 FQNEAQ. CDR3 residues: CASSLGGGLAAYEQYF.

The CDR3 sequence is CASSGRQGRGETQYF. The V and J genes are TRBV7-8 and TRBJ2-5; TCRdb's assignment of TRBD1 cannot be checked, as there is no DNA. CDR3 length: 15 residues. Germline CDR1 is SGHVS and CDR2 is FQNEAQ.

This chain links TRBV15 with TRBJ2-4; there is no DNA to check the TCRdb D call of TRBD1. The CDR3 consists of 14 residues. Germline V gene sequence: CDR1 LNHNV, CDR2 YYDKDF (reference sequence). CDR3 sequence: CATRSPGTGDIQYF.

CDR3 in amino acids: CSVKTGNQPQHF. This chain uses TRBV20-1 with TRBJ1-5; the D call from TCRdb, TRBD1, cannot be confirmed without DNA. The CDR3 is 12 residues long. Germline lookup yields CDR1 DFQATT and CDR2 SNEGSKA (reference sequence).

V is TRBV7-9 and J is TRBJ2-2; TCRdb calls TRBD2, which cannot be checked without DNA. The germline V gene has CDR1 SEHNR and CDR2 FQNEAQ (reference sequence). The CDR3 has 15 residues. The CDR3: CASSRTSGRTGELFF.

The chain uses TRBV12-3 or TRBV12-4 and TRBJ1-2. There are 16 residues in the CDR3. The CDR3 protein is CASSLNGLTDYYGYTF.

This rearrangement joins TRBV19 to TRBJ2-2; the TCRdb D gene call, TRBD1, has no DNA to confirm it. CDR1 and CDR2 (germline): LNHDA, SQIVND (reference sequence). The CDR3 covers 12 residues. CDR3: CASKRGTGELFF.

The chain has TRBV6-2 or TRBV6-3 and TRBJ2-3; TCRdb designates TRBD2, a call that cannot be tested without DNA. This CDR3 spans 17 amino acids. Germline assignment: CDR1 MNHEY and CDR2 SVGEGT. The CDR3 is CASSYSSRDREADTQYF.

The chain recombines TRBV7-8 with TRBJ2-7; absent DNA, TCRdb's TRBD1 call cannot be checked. This CDR3 is 15 amino acids long. Germline V gives CDR1 SGHVS, CDR2 FQNEAQ. The CDR3 protein is CASSLTPKAGYEQYF. Together with reference TRBV7-8 and TRBJ2-7, the CDR3 gives the full variable domain: GAGVSQSPRYKVAKRGQDVALRCDPISGHVSLFWYQQALGQGPEFLTYFQNEAQLDKSGLPSDRFFAERPEGSVSTLKIQRTQQEDSAVYLCASSLTPKAGYEQYFGPGTRLTVT.

The V gene is TRBV29-1, the J gene TRBJ2-1; the D call from TCRdb, TRBD1, cannot be confirmed without DNA. Per germline, CDR1 SQVTM and CDR2 ANQGSEA. The CDR3 totals 14 residues. CDR3: CSVEPEGRYNEQFF.

This sequence joins TRBV29-1 and TRBJ2-7; the TRBD2 assignment by TCRdb is unverifiable without DNA. Germline assignment: CDR1 SQVTM and CDR2 ANQGSEA. The CDR3 contains 13 residues. This chain's CDR3 is CSARTSHSYEQYF.

This chain links TRBV6-6 with TRBJ2-3; the D call of TRBD1 rests on TCRdb alone, since no DNA is present to check it. The CDR3 has 17 amino acids. In germline, CDR1 is MNHNY, CDR2 SVGAGI (reference sequence). CDR3 sequence: CASSYVGQGVFTDTQYF.